The subject of this entry is one T cell receptor beta chain. It lacks a known antigen. There are no base qualities to consult, and no much larger clone falls within one base. The data originate from a study of blood T cell repertoires in COVID-19 (dated by TCRdb to 2018 to 2021). At the level of the whole study: Samples covering the acute and convalescent phases of COVID-19 were provided by collaborators in the United States, Italy and Spain. Where available, HLA class I and class II types were obtained from metadata supplied by the sample provider rather than from assay-based typing. Deeply sampled blood TCRbeta repertoires from subjects exposed to, actively infected with, or recovered from COVID-19 were included in the dataset. The material from the prospective study consisted of cDNA or gDNA derived from T cells, B-cell-depleted T cells, or PBMCs. Nearly every sample came with metadata listing a de-identified subject ID, COVID-19 status, age in years and sex. The samples were drawn from two sources: the first 160 participants of the ongoing ImmuneRACE study, and 950 to 1,500 subjects contributed by 6 global collaborators. The repertoires were made available in a free public database intended to serve as a resource for research on the immune response to SARS-CoV-2. Study-wide conclusions, independent of this receptor: How much clinical and demographic metadata was included differed by source and by participant, and the metadata was provided uncurated.

Samples from volunteer blood donors who had recovered from COVID-19 were contributed by a second Seattle source. Collaborating institutions collected whole blood in K2EDTA tubes following their own protocols. Collaborator samples were shipped for TCRbeta analysis as frozen whole blood, isolated PBMCs, or DNA extracted from either sample type. TCRbeta CDR3 regions were amplified from genomic DNA using the immunoSEQ Assay, a bias-controlled multiplex PCR. The original pipeline was this. Within the assay, amplification of reference gene primers was used to estimate how many nucleated cells each sample contained. To quantify the absolute abundance of each unique TCRbeta CDR3 rearrangement, sequence reads were collapsed and filtered. For each sample, productive Simpson clonality was calculated as the square root of Simpson's diversity index across productive rearrangements. TCRdb took this table from immuneACCESS and kept in-frame rearrangements with V and J called. Such tables lack part of the clones; where checked against another copy, unresolved V genes explain under half of the gap, and the rest is unexplained. V and J calls and clone size come straight from that table; D and trimming were deduced from the DNA. The sample table lists hundreds of thousands of clones, around 87% of them with a count of one. Of the sample, about 1.6% falls within the top ten clones.

According to the germline V gene, CDR1 reads ENHRY and CDR2 reads SYGVKD. V was cut back by 6 bases and J by 3 bases, leaving a gap of 16 bases between them. Counted from cysteine to phenylalanine, this CDR3 has 15 amino acids. Left in the record is the CDR3 DNA by itself, 45 bases read in frame from the first base. The chain links TRBV10-3 with TRBJ2-3, with TRBD1 tentatively as D gene (7 bases match). The TCR originated in a woman in her thirties or forties who had recovered from COVID-19. The specimen was peripheral blood. CDR3 protein: CAISLDRRETDTQYF. The nucleotide sequence is TGTGCCATCAGCCTGGACAGGCGGGAAACAGATACGCAGTATTTT.